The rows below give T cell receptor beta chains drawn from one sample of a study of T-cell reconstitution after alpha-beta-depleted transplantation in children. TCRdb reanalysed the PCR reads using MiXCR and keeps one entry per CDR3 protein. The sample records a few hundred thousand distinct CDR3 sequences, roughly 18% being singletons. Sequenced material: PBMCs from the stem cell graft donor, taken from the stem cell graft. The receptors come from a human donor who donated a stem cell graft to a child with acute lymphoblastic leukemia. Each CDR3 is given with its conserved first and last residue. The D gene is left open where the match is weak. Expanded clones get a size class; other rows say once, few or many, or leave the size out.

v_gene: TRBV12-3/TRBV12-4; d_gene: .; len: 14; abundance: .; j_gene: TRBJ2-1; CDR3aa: CASRYSGPYNEQFF; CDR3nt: TGTGCCAGCAGATATAGCGGTCCCTACAATGAGCAGTTCTTC
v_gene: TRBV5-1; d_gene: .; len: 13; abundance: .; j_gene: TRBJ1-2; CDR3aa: CASSFDRHYGYTF; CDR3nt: TGCGCCAGCAGCTTCGACAGGCACTATGGCTACACCTTC
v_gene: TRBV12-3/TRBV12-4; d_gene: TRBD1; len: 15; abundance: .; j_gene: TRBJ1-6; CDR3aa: CASSPRTGGNSPLHF; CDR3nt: TGTGCCAGCAGTCCTAGGACAGGGGGAAATTCACCCCTCCACTTT
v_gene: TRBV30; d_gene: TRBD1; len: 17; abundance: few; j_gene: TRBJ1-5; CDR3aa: CAWTLSPGTGRDQPQHF; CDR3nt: TGTGCCTGGACCCTTTCCCCCGGGACAGGAAGGGATCAGCCCCAGCATTTT
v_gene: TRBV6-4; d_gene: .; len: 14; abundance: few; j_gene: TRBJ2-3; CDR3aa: CASSPVTGTDTQYF; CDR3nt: TGTGCCAGCAGTCCCGTTACCGGCACAGATACGCAGTATTTT
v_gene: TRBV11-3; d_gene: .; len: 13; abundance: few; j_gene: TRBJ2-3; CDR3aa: CASKPRGAQAQYF; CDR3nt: TGTGCCAGCAAACCCCGGGGGGCGCAAGCGCAGTATTTT
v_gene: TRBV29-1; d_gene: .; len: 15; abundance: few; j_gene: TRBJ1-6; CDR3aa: CSVASQGSDNSPLHF; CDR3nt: TGCAGCGTCGCCTCACAGGGTTCCGATAATTCACCCCTCCACTTT
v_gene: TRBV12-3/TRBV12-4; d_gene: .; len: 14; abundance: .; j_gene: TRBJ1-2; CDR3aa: CASSTQGWGDGYTF; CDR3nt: TGTGCCAGCAGTACACAGGGATGGGGGGACGGCTACACCTTC
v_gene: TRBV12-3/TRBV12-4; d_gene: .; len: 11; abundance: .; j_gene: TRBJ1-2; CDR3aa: CASSSISGYTF; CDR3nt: TGTGCCAGCAGCTCCATATCCGGCTACACCTTC
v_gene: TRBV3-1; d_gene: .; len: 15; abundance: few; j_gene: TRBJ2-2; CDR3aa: CASSQEFGNTGELFF; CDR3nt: TGTGCCAGCAGCCAAGAATTTGGGAACACCGGGGAGCTGTTTTTT
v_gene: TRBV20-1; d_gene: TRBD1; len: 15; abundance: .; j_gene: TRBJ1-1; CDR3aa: CSARPQQGAQTEAFF; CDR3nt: TGCAGTGCTAGGCCCCAACAGGGGGCGCAAACTGAAGCTTTCTTT
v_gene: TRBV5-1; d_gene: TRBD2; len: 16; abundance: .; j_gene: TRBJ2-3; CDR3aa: CASSLTPTSGSDTQYF; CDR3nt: TGCGCCAGCAGCCTAACCCCGACTAGCGGGAGTGATACGCAGTATTTT
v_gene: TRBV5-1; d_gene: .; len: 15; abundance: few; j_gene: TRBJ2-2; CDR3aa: CASSFGAGNTGELFF; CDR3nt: TGCGCCAGCAGCTTCGGGGCGGGAAACACCGGGGAGCTGTTTTTT
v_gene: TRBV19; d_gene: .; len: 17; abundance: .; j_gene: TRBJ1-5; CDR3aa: CASSIRATLPGTQPQHF; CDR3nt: TGTGCCAGTAGTATCCGGGCCACTCTCCCAGGCACTCAGCCCCAGCATTTT
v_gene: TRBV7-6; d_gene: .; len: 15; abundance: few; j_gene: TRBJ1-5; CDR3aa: CASSLEGRLNQPQHF; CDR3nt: TGTGCCAGCAGCTTAGAAGGCAGATTAAATCAGCCCCAGCATTTT
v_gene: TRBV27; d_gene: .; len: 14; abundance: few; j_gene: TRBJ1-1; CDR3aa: CASSHGDVNTEAFF; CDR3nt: TGTGCCAGCAGTCACGGCGACGTGAACACTGAAGCTTTCTTT
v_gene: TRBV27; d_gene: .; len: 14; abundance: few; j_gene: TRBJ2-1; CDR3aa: CASSSLGGYNEQFF; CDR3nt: TGTGCCAGCAGTTCCCTGGGCGGATACAATGAGCAGTTCTTC
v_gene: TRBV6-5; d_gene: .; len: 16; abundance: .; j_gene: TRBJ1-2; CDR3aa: CASSYSRTPGDYGYTF; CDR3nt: TGTGCCAGCAGTTACTCGAGGACCCCGGGGGACTATGGCTACACCTTC
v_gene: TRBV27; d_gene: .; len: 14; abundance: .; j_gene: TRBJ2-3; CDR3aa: CASSLRGAGQPQYF; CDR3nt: TGTGCCAGCAGTTTACGAGGGGCGGGACAGCCCCAGTATTTT
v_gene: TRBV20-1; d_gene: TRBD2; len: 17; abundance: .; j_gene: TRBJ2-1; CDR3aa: CSARDRTSAGDYNEQFF; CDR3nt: TGCAGTGCTAGAGATAGGACCTCGGCGGGAGACTACAATGAGCAGTTCTTC
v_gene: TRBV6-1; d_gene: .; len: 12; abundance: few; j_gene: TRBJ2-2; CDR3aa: CASSDIGGELFF; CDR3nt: TGTGCCAGCAGTGATATAGGCGGGGAGCTGTTTTTT
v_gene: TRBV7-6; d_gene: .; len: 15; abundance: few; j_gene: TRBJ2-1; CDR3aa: CASSLEPGTNNEQFF; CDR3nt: TGTGCCAGCAGCTTAGAACCCGGGACAAACAATGAGCAGTTCTTC
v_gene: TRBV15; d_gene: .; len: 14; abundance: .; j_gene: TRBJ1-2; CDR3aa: CATSRDYSGYGYTF; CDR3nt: TGTGCCACCAGCAGAGATTACAGTGGCTATGGCTACACCTTC
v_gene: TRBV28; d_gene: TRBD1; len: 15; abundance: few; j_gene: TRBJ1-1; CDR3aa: CASSLARGQSTEAFF; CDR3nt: TGTGCCAGCAGTTTAGCCAGGGGGCAGAGCACTGAAGCTTTCTTT
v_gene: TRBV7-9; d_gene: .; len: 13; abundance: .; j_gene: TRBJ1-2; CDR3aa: CASSPGPKYGYTF; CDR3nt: TGTGCCAGCAGCCCGGGACCAAAGTATGGCTACACCTTC
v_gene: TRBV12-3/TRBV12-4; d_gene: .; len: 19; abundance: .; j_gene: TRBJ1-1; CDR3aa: CASSLGLRQGSALNTEAFF; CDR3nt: TGTGCCAGCAGTTTAGGTTTACGGCAGGGGTCGGCCCTGAACACTGAAGCTTTCTTT
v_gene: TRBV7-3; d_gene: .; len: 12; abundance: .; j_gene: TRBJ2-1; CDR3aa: CASSHGQNEQFF; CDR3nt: TGTGCCAGCAGCCATGGACAGAATGAGCAGTTCTTC
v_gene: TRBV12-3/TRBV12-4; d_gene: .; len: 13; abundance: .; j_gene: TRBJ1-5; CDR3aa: CASSFQGPQPQHF; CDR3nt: TGTGCCAGCAGTTTCCAGGGTCCTCAGCCCCAGCATTTT
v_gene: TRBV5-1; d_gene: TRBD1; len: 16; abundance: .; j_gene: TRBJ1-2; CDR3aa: CASSLVLGQTNYGYTF; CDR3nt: TGCGCCAGCAGCTTGGTATTGGGACAGACTAACTATGGCTACACCTTC